A single sample is the source of the 22 T cell receptor beta chains below, sequenced in a study of shared clonotypes between healthy human individuals. TCRdb's table, derived via immunoSEQ multiplex PCR, lists solely in-frame clones and lacks some. This table has more than 2 million clones, almost 96% appearing once. Input material: naive CD4+ T cells sorted from blood. Noted subset: CD45RA+ positively selected. The origin of the receptors is a man aged 18 to 29 in good health.

Here the CDR3 reads CASSLDANYGYTF. CDR3 nucleotide sequence: TGCGCCAGCAGTTTGGACGCTAACTATGGCTACACCTTC. This chain uses TRBV10-1 with TRBJ1-2, with D uncertain. Germline values: CDR1 WNHNN, CDR2 SYGVQD (reference sequence). This CDR3 spans 13 amino acids. V lost 5 bases, J lost 0 bases, and 7 bases lay in between.

The CDR3 loop reads CASSAEGQSYNEQFF. The CDR3 nucleotides are TGTGCCAGCAGTGCCGAGGGACAGAGCTACAATGAGCAGTTCTTC. The chain links TRBV6-4 to TRBJ2-1; 7 bases map to TRBD1. V was clipped by 4 bases and J by 3 bases; unmatched bases: 6. CDR3 length: 15 amino acids. Germline CDR1 is MRHNA and CDR2 is SNTAGT.

In this sample, this clone turned up once. The chain joins TRBV2 to TRBJ2-5, with 13 bases aligning to TRBD2. Germline trimming cut 4 bases from V and 4 bases from J; bases unmatched to any gene: 6. Germline V gene data show CDR1 as SNHLY and CDR2 as FYNNEI. This CDR3 is 16 amino acids long. The CDR3: CASSASLAGGPETQYF. The CDR3 region has the DNA TGTGCCAGCAGTGCCTCACTAGCGGGGGGGCCAGAGACCCAGTACTTC.

The genes are TRBV2 and TRBJ2-7, with D uncertain. CDR3 size: 14 residues. Germline V CDR1 and CDR2: SNHLY, FYNNEI. V was clipped by 3 bases and J by 4 bases, with 13 bases between them. CDR3 in amino acids: CASSDGDTHYEQYF. The CDR3 coding sequence is TGTGCCAGCAGTGACGGTGACACCCATTACGAGCAGTACTTC.

The rearrangement joins TRBV6-6 to TRBJ1-5; tentative D call: TRBD1 (6 bases). CDR1 is MNHNY, CDR2 SVGAGI, per germline (reference sequence). The CDR3 length is 15 residues. The germline V and J ends were trimmed by 3 bases and 5 bases, with 14 bases remaining between them. The CDR3 loop reads CASSYWSGVDQPQHF. As DNA, the CDR3 is TGTGCCAGCAGTTATTGGTCAGGGGTGGATCAGCCCCAGCATTTT.

In regard to this clone: Other DNA sequences in the sample encode the same CDR3. CDR3 loop: CASSLVAGSPGELFF. CDR3 nucleotides: TGTGCCAGCAGCTTGGTGGCAGGGAGTCCCGGGGAGCTGTTTTTT. The chain has TRBV5-4 and TRBJ2-2, with D perhaps TRBD1 or TRBD2 (5 bases each). Germline V lookup: CDR1 SGHNT, CDR2 YYREEE (reference sequence). Trimming shortened V by 0 bases and J by 6 bases, and 12 bases separated the two germline ends. This CDR3 contains 15 residues.

The V gene is TRBV6-6, the J gene TRBJ2-7, with 7 bases aligning to TRBD1. The germline CDR1 and CDR2 sequences are MNHNY and SVGAGI (reference sequence). Unmatched junction bases numbered 4, after V lost 4 bases and J lost 1 base. CDR3 size: 14 residues. The CDR3 is CASSFRGPSYEQYF. CDR3 bases: TGTGCCAGCAGTTTTAGGGGGCCATCCTACGAGCAGTACTTC.

V and J are TRBV7-9 and TRBJ2-2, with a possible D match to TRBD1 (6 bases). The germline gives CDR1 SEHNR, CDR2 FQNEAQ (reference sequence). The ends were cut back, 6 bases at V and 4 bases at J, with 9 bases in the middle. CDR3 size: 13 residues. CDR3 amino acids: CASSTGRTGELFF. CDR3 coding DNA: TGTGCCAGCAGTACAGGGCGCACCGGGGAGCTGTTTTTT.

This chain uses TRBV7-2 with TRBJ2-7, with 8 bases aligning to TRBD2. Germline-derived CDR1 and CDR2 are SGHTA and FQGNSA. V shed 5 bases and J 6 bases; nucleotides not matched to a gene: 9. CDR3 length: 14 residues. CDR3 nucleotide sequence: TGTGCCAGCAGCCCCGGACTAGCACCGCGCGAGCAGTACTTC. Amino acid sequence: CASSPGLAPREQYF.

This chain links TRBV1 with TRBJ2-4; the D call TRBD2 from the table was never checked on the DNA. TRBV1 is a pseudogene. There are 18 residues in the CDR3. The DNA for the CDR3 is TGCACCAGCAGCACGGGACTAGCGGGAGGGATAGCCAAAAACATTCAGTACTTC. This gives the protein CTSSTGLAGGIAKNIQYF.

The CDR3 is CASSLTSLADYGYTF. In DNA, the CDR3 is TGTGCCAGCTCACTTACCTCCCTGGCGGACTATGGCTACACCTTC. The V call is TRBV18, the J call TRBJ1-2; D not resolved. The CDR3 has 15 residues. Germline values: CDR1 KGHSH, CDR2 LQKENI. Trimming took off 4 bases at V and 3 bases at J, with 15 bases between the two ends.

V is TRBV6-1 and J is TRBJ2-5; 8 bases line up with TRBD2. The J segment lost 0 bases and the V segment lost 3 bases, leaving 6 bases of the junction unmatched. The CDR3 covers 16 residues. Per germline, CDR1 MNHNS and CDR2 SASEGT. The CDR3 loop reads CASSEGSGAYQETQYF. The CDR3 bases are TGTGCCAGCAGTGAGGGTAGCGGGGCCTACCAAGAGACCCAGTACTTC.

The chain couples TRBV6-4 to TRBJ2-4; 7 nucleotides match TRBD2. The V segment lost 9 bases and the J segment 3 bases; nucleotides outside the gene matches: 11. The CDR3 spans 15 residues. In germline, CDR1 is MRHNA, CDR2 SNTAGT. CDR3 DNA: TGTGCCAGTACGAGCGGGGACTCAGACAAAAACATTCAGTACTTC. It is translated as CASTSGDSDKNIQYF.

A remark on this clone: The sample has other DNA sequences that encode this CDR3 too. This chain joins TRBV5-1 and TRBJ2-7, with D possibly TRBD2 on 6 matching bases. This CDR3 spans 13 amino acids. The germline V gene encodes CDR1 SGHRS and CDR2 YFSETQ. V dropped 4 bases and J dropped 4 bases, with 12 bases sitting between them. The CDR3 sequence: CASSTGTAYEQYF. The CDR3 bases are TGCGCCAGCAGCACGGGGACTGCTTACGAGCAGTACTTC.

The chain joins TRBV10-3 to TRBJ1-4; D is unresolved. The CDR3 covers 15 residues. Germline values: CDR1 ENHRY, CDR2 SYGVKD. Trimming left V 2 bases short and J 4 bases short, with 11 bases between. The CDR3 is CAISEGVGSNEKLFF. The CDR3 bases are TGTGCCATCAGTGAGGGCGTCGGAAGTAATGAAAAACTGTTTTTT.

This chain uses TRBV5-4 with TRBJ2-7; D could derive from TRBD1 or TRBD2 (6 bases each). CDR3 length: 15 residues. The ends were cut back, 5 bases at V and 0 bases at J, with 15 bases in the middle. The germline V gene encodes CDR1 SGHNT and CDR2 YYREEE (reference sequence). CDR3 amino acids: CASSGGRESSYEQYF. The CDR3 DNA sequence: TGTGCCAGCAGTGGGGGGCGGGAAAGCTCCTACGAGCAGTACTTC. Drawing the rest from reference TRBV5-4 and TRBJ2-7, the complete variable domain is ETGVTQSPTHLIKTRGQQVTLRCSSQSGHNTVSWYQQALGQGPQFIFQYYREEENGRGNFPPRFSGLQFPNYSSELNVNALELDDSALYLCASSGGRESSYEQYFGPGTRLTVT.

The CDR3 DNA reads TGTGCCATCACCCGAAACAGCAATTCACCCCTCCACTTT. Translating gives CAITRNSNSPLHF. The rearrangement joins TRBV2 to TRBJ1-6; no firm D call. CDR3 length equals 13 residues. Germline assignment: CDR1 SNHLY and CDR2 FYNNEI. V shed 10 bases and J shed 7 bases, with 14 bases lying between them.

This clone was seen only a few times. This chain connects TRBV2 to TRBJ1-5; the D is unclear. The CDR3 covers 15 residues. Germline loops: CDR1 SNHLY, CDR2 FYNNEI. The V and J ends lost 3 bases and 1 base respectively, with 10 bases between them. CDR3 residues: CASSDTWRSNQPQHF. The CDR3 DNA reads TGTGCCAGCAGTGATACATGGCGGAGCAATCAGCCCCAGCATTTT.

This clone was seen a single time. The chain recombines TRBV6-5 with TRBJ2-1; either TRBD1 or TRBD2 may supply D (5 bases each). From germline, CDR1 is MNHEY and CDR2 SVGAGI. Trimming stripped 0 bases from V and 13 bases from J, with 19 bases between. The CDR3 loop spans 15 amino acids. This chain's CDR3 is CASSYSFEGSPPQFF. CDR3 sequence (DNA): TGTGCCAGCAGTTACTCGTTCGAGGGGAGTCCCCCCCAGTTCTTC.

J is TRBJ2-3 and V is TRBV9; TRBD1 agrees at 9 bases. The germline gives CDR1 SGDLS, CDR2 YYNGEE. V shed 2 bases and J 6 bases; nucleotides not matched to a gene: 7. The CDR3 spans 15 residues. CDR3 in amino acids: CASSVLPGQGDTQYF. CDR3 DNA: TGTGCCAGCAGCGTCTTGCCCGGACAGGGGGATACGCAGTATTTT.

Comment on this clone: Germline is not matched at one junction end, which may reflect a read error. CDR3 amino acids: CASSEASGTPARF. The CDR3, as DNA: TGTGCCAGCAGTGAAGCGTCCGGGACTCCCGCCCGCTTC. The J gene is TRBJ2-7, the V gene TRBV2, with D tentatively TRBD2 (6 bases). The germline V gene has CDR1 SNHLY and CDR2 FYNNEI. The CDR3 is 13 residues long.

The CDR3 coding sequence is TGTGCCAGCAGCGGTGGGACTCCGCCCAGCAATGAGCAGTTCTTC. Protein product: CASSGGTPPSNEQFF. V usage is TRBV7-9 and J usage is TRBJ2-1, with TRBD2 as a possible D gene (6 bases). From germline, CDR1 is SEHNR and CDR2 FQNEAQ (reference sequence). V was clipped by 5 bases and J by 6 bases, with 17 bases between them. This CDR3 contains 15 residues.